Included here is one TCR beta chain sequence, with context. As originally analysed: Amplified reference gene primers provided the basis for estimating nucleated cell counts. Produced via immunoSEQ multiplex PCR; TCRdb's table is partial and in-frame only. The V and J calls and clone size come from that table; D and trimming were worked out from the DNA. The table shows tens of thousands of clones, with 75% to 90% occurring only once. CDR3 length: 15 amino acids. The germline V and J ends were trimmed by 6 bases and 4 bases, with 15 bases remaining between them. Germline values: CDR1 MNHEY, CDR2 SVGAGI. This specimen comes from a study of blood T cell repertoires in COVID-19. Study information: Acute and convalescent COVID-19 specimens originated in the United States, Italy and Spain. T cells, B-cell-depleted T cells, or PBMCs provided the cDNA or gDNA that served as material.

The source material was peripheral blood. The clonotype comes from a human donor in a cohort sampled during active COVID-19. This chain uses TRBV6-5 with TRBJ1-4, with TRBD1 as a possible D gene (6 bases). The CDR3 here is CASSLEGGGNEKLFF. CDR3 coding DNA: TGTGCCAGCAGCCTCGAGGGGGGGGGTAATGAAAAACTGTTTTTT.